The rows below give T cell receptor beta chains drawn from one sample of a study of PD-1 blockade in classical Hodgkin lymphoma. Assay used: immunoSEQ multiplex PCR; TCRdb lists only in-frame clones, some missing. In the table there are tens of thousands of clones, over 85% of which are singletons. This material consisted of peripheral blood mononuclear cells (PBMCs), taken at baseline. The receptors stem from a human donor with classical Hodgkin lymphoma. The CDR3 runs from the conserved cysteine through the conserved F or W. D genes are given only for firm matches. Clone size is shown for a subset of rows, as once, few, many or a class of expanded clone.

d_gene	abundance	v_gene	j_gene	CDR3aa	CDR3nt
.	.	TRBV7-2	TRBJ2-2	CASSLSRGATGELFF	TGTGCCAGCAGCTTAAGTCGAGGGGCCACCGGGGAGCTGTTTTTT
.	.	TRBV5-4	TRBJ2-1	CASSPGRAGYNEQFF	TGTGCCAGCAGCCCAGGCCGGGCTGGCTACAATGAGCAGTTCTTC
.	.	TRBV13	TRBJ2-1	CASSSVPVGNEQFF	TGTGCCAGCAGCTCCGTCCCGGTGGGCAATGAGCAGTTCTTC
TRBD1	.	TRBV5-1	TRBJ2-3	CASISSDRESQTQYF	TGCGCCAGCATCTCTTCTGACAGGGAGTCACAAACGCAGTATTTT
.	.	TRBV2	TRBJ2-1	CASNGRDTDNEQFF	TGTGCCAGCAATGGCCGGGACACGGACAATGAGCAGTTCTTC
.	.	TRBV19	TRBJ2-1	CASTLTNAGNEQFF	TGTGCCAGTACTCTGACCAACGCGGGGAATGAGCAGTTCTTC
TRBD1	.	TRBV5-1	TRBJ2-7	CASSPTGRIYEQYF	TGCGCCAGCAGCCCGACAGGGCGGATCTACGAGCAGTACTTC
.	.	TRBV5-1	TRBJ2-3	CASSLNFRDPDTQYF	TGCGCCAGCAGCTTGAATTTCAGGGATCCAGATACGCAGTATTTT
TRBD2	few	TRBV27	TRBJ2-1	CAVTGGLVNEQFF	TGTGCCGTTACCGGGGGACTAGTCAATGAGCAGTTCTTC
TRBD1	.	TRBV4-1	TRBJ2-4	CASSQVPGGVGNIQYF	TGCGCCAGCAGCCAAGTACCAGGGGGCGTTGGAAACATTCAGTACTTC